Listed below are T cell receptor beta chains from one sample, sequenced in a study of blood T cell repertoires in COVID-19. Only in-frame clones appear in the TCRdb table, and some are missing; sequencing was by immunoSEQ multiplex PCR. Among more than 300,000 clones listed, about 93% were seen once. The specimen was peripheral blood. These receptor sequences come from a woman aged 18-29 years who had recovered from COVID-19. Each CDR3 is given with its conserved first and last residue. The D gene is left open where the match is weak. Not every row has a clone size; where given, it reads once, few, many or a size class.

>-|-|TRBJ2-3|TRBV6-5
TGTGCCAGCAGTTTCAGGGGGGTAGATACGCAGTATTTT
CASSFRGVDTQYF
>-|TRBD2|TRBJ2-1|TRBV27
TGTGCCAGCAGTTTAACCACTAGCGGCTCCTACAATGAGCAGTTCTTC
CASSLTTSGSYNEQFF
>-|TRBD1|TRBJ2-1|TRBV24-1
TGTGCCACTAGTGCGGACAGGCCAGACAATGAGCAGTTCTTC
CATSADRPDNEQFF
>-|TRBD1|TRBJ1-2|TRBV11-2
TGTGCCAGCAGCCAACAGGGGGCGGGCTATGGCTACACCTTC
CASSQQGAGYGYTF
>few|-|TRBJ1-4|TRBV5-1
TGCGCCAGCAGCCCGGGAAGAGAACTGTTTTTT
CASSPGRELFF
>-|-|TRBJ2-6|TRBV18
TGTGCCAGCTCACCTCTTTCCGGAGCTTTTTCGTCTGGGGCCAACGTCCTGACTTTC
CASSPLSGAFSSGANVLTF
>once|TRBD1|TRBJ1-5|TRBV7-9
TGTGCCAGCAGCTTAGTGATTGGGACAGACAATCAGCCCCAGCATTTT
CASSLVIGTDNQPQHF
>once|TRBD1|TRBJ1-2|TRBV29-1
TGCAGCGCACCGACAGGGGCTAACTATGGCTACACCTTC
CSAPTGANYGYTF
>-|-|TRBJ2-1|TRBV11-2
TGTGCCAGCAGCCTTGGTCGGGGCGGGAAAGACAATGAGCAGTTCTTC
CASSLGRGGKDNEQFF
>-|TRBD2|TRBJ2-5|TRBV5-1
TGCGCCAGCAGCGAGAGGGACCTCCGGGGGGAGGAGACCCAGTACTTC
CASSERDLRGEETQYF
>-|-|TRBJ1-2|TRBV10-3
TGTGCCTCAATACAGGGTTTCAACTATGGCTACACCTTC
CASIQGFNYGYTF
>-|-|TRBJ2-1|TRBV10-3
TGTGCCATTACGGGACTACAGGGCGGTGAGCAGTTCTTC
CAITGLQGGEQFF